The sequence of this T cell receptor beta chain was determined in a study of human T cells and chemical hapten exposure. V was trimmed by 0 bases and J by 4 bases, leaving 9 bases between them. Germline lookup yields CDR1 LGHDT and CDR2 YNNKEL (reference sequence). The CDR3 length is 14 residues. The table lists this clonotype with a few counts. In TCRdb, the RACE reads were re-called with MiXCR into one record per CDR3 protein. Of 380,000 or so distinct CDR3 sequences listed, roughly 4.8% are singletons. This sample's time point: patch test 1, 2 weeks after DPC sensitization. Described treatment: therapeutic diphenylcyclopropenone sensitization with weekly scalp DPC. Donors, patients with alopecia ranging from 18 to 70 years old and judged suitable for DPC, provided samples.

The source material was whole blood, sampled in connection with sensitization to the hapten diphenylcyclopropenone (DPC). The receptor comes from a woman aged 45-59 years with alopecia areata. Some clones in this sample may be carry-over from other donors' samples. This chain uses TRBV3-1 with TRBJ1-1; D possibly corresponds to TRBD1 (5 bases). Here the CDR3 reads CASSQEGGVTEAFF. DNA for the CDR3: TGTGCCAGCAGCCAAGAAGGAGGGGTCACTGAAGCTTTCTTT.